This T cell receptor (beta chain) was observed in a study of memory CD8 T cells in hepatitis C reinfection. On the study more broadly: HCV reinfection meant a positive HCV RNA test after two negative tests at least 60 days apart.

V was clipped by 4 bases and J by 4 bases, with 16 bases between them. The CDR3 has 15 residues. Looked up from germline, CDR1 is MNHEY and CDR2 is SMNVEV (reference sequence). The repertoire was sequenced with immunoSEQ multiplex PCR; TCRdb's copy has only in-frame clones and lacks some. The sample holds 45,000 to 65,000 clones, around nine tenths seen once. Time point noted: pre-reinfection, 55 to 20 weeks before reinfection detection. No in vitro expansion preceded TCR sequencing of the sorted cells. Donors were people who inject drugs in the Montreal HEPCO cohort. The TCR sequence derives from a man younger than 30 with hepatitis C virus infection. The gene calls are TRBV27 and TRBJ1-2; D is unresolved. Sequencing was carried out using naive CD8+ T cells sorted from blood. CDR3 protein: CASSSSGATLYGYTF. In nucleotides, the CDR3 is TGTGCCAGCAGTTCCTCAGGTGCCACTCTCTATGGCTACACCTTC.